This TCR beta chain was sequenced during a study of Ad26.COV2.S vaccination and SARS-CoV-2 variants. Study-wide results and limits: Non-spike TCR breadth was similar in vaccine and placebo recipients.

V was pared by 5 bases and J by 5 bases, with 10 bases of the junction left unmatched. The CDR3 is 16 amino acids. Germline CDR1 is MNHEY and CDR2 is SMNVEV (reference sequence). Treatment meaning: some 20 received Ad26.COV2.S at low or high dose, single or two shots; 5 received placebo; per-sample allocation not given. Specimens were obtained on day 63 following the first vaccine or placebo injection. As for this clone: Its antigen is currently unknown.

Sequencing used immunoSEQ multiplex PCR; TCRdb keeps in-frame clones, though not all of them. Among about 350,000 clones listed, about 85% were seen once. The chain couples TRBV27 to TRBJ2-1, with 9 bases fitting TRBD1. Sequenced here: peripheral blood, sampled in a trial of Ad26.COV2.S vaccine versus placebo. The origin of this receptor is a person between 18 and 59 years old who received the Ad26.COV2.S COVID-19 vaccine or a placebo. The CDR3 protein is CASSPTHRGRNNEQFF. CDR3 DNA: TGTGCCAGCAGTCCGACCCACAGGGGGCGTAACAATGAGCAGTTCTTC.